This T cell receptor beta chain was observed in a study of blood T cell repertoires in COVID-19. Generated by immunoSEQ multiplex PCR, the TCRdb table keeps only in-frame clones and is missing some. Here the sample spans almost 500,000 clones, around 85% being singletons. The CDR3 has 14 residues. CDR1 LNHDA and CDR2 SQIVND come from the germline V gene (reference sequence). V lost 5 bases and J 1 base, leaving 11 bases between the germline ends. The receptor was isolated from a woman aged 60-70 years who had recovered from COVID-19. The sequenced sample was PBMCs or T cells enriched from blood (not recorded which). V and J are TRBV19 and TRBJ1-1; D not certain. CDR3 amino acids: CASSVTDGNTEAFF. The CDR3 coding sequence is TGTGCCAGTAGTGTTACAGATGGGAACACTGAAGCTTTCTTT.